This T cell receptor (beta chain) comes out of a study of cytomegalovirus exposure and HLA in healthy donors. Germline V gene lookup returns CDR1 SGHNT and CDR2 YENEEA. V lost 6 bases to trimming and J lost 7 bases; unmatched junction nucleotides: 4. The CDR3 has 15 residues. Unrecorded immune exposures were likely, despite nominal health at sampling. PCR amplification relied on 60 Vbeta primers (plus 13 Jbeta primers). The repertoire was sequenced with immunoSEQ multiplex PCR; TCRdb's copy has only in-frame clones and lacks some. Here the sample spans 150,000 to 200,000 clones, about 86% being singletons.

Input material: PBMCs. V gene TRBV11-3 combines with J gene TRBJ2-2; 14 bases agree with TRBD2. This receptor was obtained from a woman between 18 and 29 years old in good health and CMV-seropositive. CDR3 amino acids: CASRMGTSGGGELFF. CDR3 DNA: TGTGCCAGCAGAATGGGGACTAGCGGGGGCGGGGAGCTGTTTTTT. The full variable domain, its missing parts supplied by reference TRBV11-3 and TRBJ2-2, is EAGVVQSPRYKIIEKKQPVAFWCNPISGHNTLYWYLQNLGQGPELLIRYENEEAVDDSQLPKDRFSAERLKGVDSTLKIQPAELGDSAVYLCASRMGTSGGGELFFGEGSRLTVL.